These 8 T cell receptor beta chains came from one sample sequenced in a study of T cells in Graves' hyperthyroidism and ophthalmopathy. Authors of the study amplified TCR beta CDR3 regions from RNA transcripts. Carried out on the TCR CDR3, a first-round RT-PCR used the HTBI primer set. TCRdb called the multiplex PCR reads again in MiXCR, with one record for every CDR3 protein. The data contain approximately 600,000 distinct CDR3 sequences, 14% of them singletons. Input material: blood. The receptors were sampled from a woman between 18 and 29 years old with Graves' ophthalmopathy.

This clonotype was seen repeatedly, ten times or more. The chain couples TRBV4-2 to TRBJ1-1; D is uncertain. CDR1 is LGHNA, CDR2 YNFKEQ, per germline. The CDR3 loop spans 15 amino acids. Trimming left V 1 base short and J 2 bases short, with 11 bases between. For the CDR3, the DNA is TGTGCCAGCAGCCAAGTTGTTGAGGGTAACACTGAAGCTTTCTTT. Amino acid sequence: CASSQVVEGNTEAFF.

The table lists this clonotype with many counts. The V call is TRBV24-1, the J call TRBJ2-3; D perhaps matches TRBD2 (6 bases). Trimming cost V 3 bases and J 4 bases, with 19 bases left between them. The CDR3 is 17 residues long. From germline, CDR1 is KGHDR and CDR2 SFDVKD. CDR3 protein: CATSDRTSTSYPDTQYF. CDR3 DNA sequence: TGTGCCACCAGTGATAGAACCTCTACTAGCTACCCAGATACGCAGTATTTT.

Ten or more counts support this clonotype. This sequence joins TRBV27 and TRBJ2-7, with TRBD2 matching 8 bases. V shed 6 bases and J 4 bases; nucleotides not matched to a gene: 8. Germline CDR1 reads MNHEY; CDR2 reads SMNVEV (reference sequence). The CDR3 is 14 residues long. The CDR3 is CASSKLGLVYEQYF. The DNA of the CDR3 is TGTGCCAGCAGCAAATTGGGACTAGTTTACGAGCAGTACTTC.

This clonotype was seen many times. V is TRBV30 and J is TRBJ1-2; no clear D gene. V was cut by 8 bases and J by 1 base, with 14 bases left in between. The V gene's germline CDR1 is GTSNPN and CDR2 SVGIG (reference sequence). The CDR3 length is 13 residues. CDR3 nucleotide sequence: TGTGCCAGCTGCTATCCAATTAACTATGGCTACACCTTC. Translation gives CASCYPINYGYTF.

This clonotype was recorded at least ten times. The chain links TRBV6-4 to TRBJ2-7; possibly TRBD1 for D (6 bases). This CDR3 has 14 amino acids. Germline V gene sequence: CDR1 MRHNA, CDR2 SNTAGT. The ends were cut back, 2 bases at V and 3 bases at J, with 11 bases in the middle. CDR3 sequence (DNA): TGTGCCAGCAGTGACCAGGGGAGTGGCTACGAGCAGTACTTC. As protein: CASSDQGSGYEQYF.

The sample holds many counts of this clonotype. This chain connects TRBV18 to TRBJ1-2; unclear D gene. The V end was cut by 3 bases, the J end by 2 bases, with 7 bases between. Germline V CDR1 and CDR2: KGHSH, LQKENI. CDR3 size: 13 residues. CDR3 sequence reads: CASSPDKNYGYTF. The CDR3 region has the DNA TGTGCCAGCTCACCCGACAAGAACTATGGCTACACCTTC.

This clonotype was counted only a few times. The chain combines TRBV6-5 with TRBJ2-1, with 8 bases aligning to TRBD2. The germline gives CDR1 MNHEY, CDR2 SVGAGI. Unmatched junction bases numbered 11, after V lost 1 base and J lost 0 bases. The CDR3 is made up of 19 amino acids. The CDR3 DNA reads TGTGCCAGCAGTTACTTTGCTTACGGGGGGGTGAGCTCCTACAATGAGCAGTTCTTC. It is translated as CASSYFAYGGVSSYNEQFF.

The sample holds many counts of this clonotype. This chain uses TRBV30 with TRBJ1-1; 9 bases are shared with TRBD1. After removal of 4 bases from V and 1 base from J, the junction contained 1 base not matched to a gene. Germline V gene data show CDR1 as GTSNPN and CDR2 as SVGIG (reference sequence). The CDR3 loop spans 13 amino acids. The CDR3 coding sequence is TGTGCCTGGACACAGGGGGCGAACACTGAAGCTTTCTTT. It specifies CAWTQGANTEAFF.